The 22 T cell receptor beta chains given below trace back to one sample, sequenced in a study of cytotoxic CD8 clonotypes in ibrutinib-treated CLL. TCRdb's table, derived via immunoSEQ multiplex PCR, lists solely in-frame clones and lacks some. The table records about 15,000 clones, approximately 60% of them present only once. The sequencing used PBMCs, collected before ibrutinib treatment. The receptor set was obtained from a human donor with chronic lymphocytic leukemia.

In this sample, this clone turned up once. The V gene is TRBV27, the J gene TRBJ2-2, with D possibly TRBD2 on 6 matching bases. The germline gives CDR1 MNHEY, CDR2 SMNVEV (reference sequence). The CDR3 is 15 residues long. The germline V and J ends were trimmed by 2 bases and 6 bases, with 13 bases remaining between them. The CDR3 region has the DNA TGTGCCAGCAGTTTAGACTGGGGACTTGCCGGGGAGCTGTTTTTT. Its protein is CASSLDWGLAGELFF.

By proportion, this clone is medium-sized. The chain links TRBV30 to TRBJ1-2, with D unclear. The CDR3 totals 13 residues. The V and J ends lost 2 bases and 4 bases respectively, with 11 bases between them. Germline CDR1 reads GTSNPN; CDR2 reads SVGIG (reference sequence). CDR3 DNA: TGTGCCTGGAGTATCGGGGATAGCTATGGCTACACCTTC. Translated, it gives CAWSIGDSYGYTF.

This clone was seen once. The chain uses TRBV29-1 and TRBJ1-2; 8 bases match TRBD1. Germline-derived CDR1 and CDR2 are SQVTM and ANQGSEA. The CDR3 totals 12 residues. Trimming cost V 7 bases and J 5 bases; bases outside gene matches: 6. Here the CDR3 DNA reads TGCAGCGCAACGGACAGGGCATATGGCTACACCTTC. It translates to CSATDRAYGYTF. Using reference TRBV29-1 and TRBJ1-2 for the parts outside the CDR3, the full variable domain is SAVISQKPSRDICQRGTSLTIQCQVDSQVTMMFWYRQQPGQSLTLIATANQGSEATYESGFVIDKFPISRPNLTFSTLTVSNMSPEDSSIYLCSATDRAYGYTFGSGTRLTVV.

The gene calls are TRBV6-1 and TRBJ1-2, with 8 bases matching TRBD1. V lost 7 bases and J lost 5; bases outside the gene matches: 3. Germline V CDR1 and CDR2: MNHNS, SASEGT. This CDR3 comprises 12 residues. The CDR3: CASTGGEYGYTF. CDR3 DNA: TGTGCCAGCACAGGGGGCGAGTATGGCTACACCTTC.

This clone was seen a few times. V usage is TRBV6-5 and J usage is TRBJ1-2; D is ambiguous. CDR3 length equals 13 residues. V lost 7 bases, J lost 4 bases, and 13 bases lay in between. Germline CDR1 MNHEY, CDR2 SVGAGI. CDR3 in amino acids: CASNALMGYGYTF. As DNA, the CDR3 is TGTGCCAGCAATGCGCTCATGGGCTATGGCTACACCTTC.

Here the CDR3 reads CASSFDRGRTGELFF. Here the CDR3 DNA reads TGTGCCAGCAGCTTTGACAGGGGCAGGACCGGGGAGCTGTTTTTT. The rearrangement joins TRBV11-2 to TRBJ2-2; 8 nucleotides line up with TRBD1. Looked up from germline, CDR1 is SGHAT and CDR2 is FQNNGV. The CDR3 is made up of 15 amino acids. J was trimmed by 5 bases and V by 3 bases; bases with no gene match: 5.

The chain combines TRBV15 with TRBJ2-6, with 11 bases matching TRBD2. The V and J ends lost 3 bases and 0 bases, in that order; junction bases with no gene match: 10. This CDR3 has 20 residues. Germline V gene lookup returns CDR1 LNHNV and CDR2 YYDKDF (reference sequence). The CDR3 DNA reads as TGTGCCACCAGCAGGGACCCTCCGGGACTAGCGGTCTCTGGGGCCAACGTCCTGACTTTC. Amino acid sequence: CATSRDPPGLAVSGANVLTF.

The sample holds a few counts of this clone. The J gene is TRBJ1-1, the V gene TRBV5-1; no reliable D call. The CDR3 spans 14 residues. The germline gives CDR1 SGHRS, CDR2 YFSETQ. Trimming removed 2 bases from V and 7 bases from J, with 15 bases in between. The chain's CDR3 is CASSFLLTTDEAFF. The CDR3 bases are TGCGCCAGCAGCTTCTTATTGACAACTGATGAAGCTTTCTTT.

V and J are TRBV29-1 and TRBJ2-2; possibly TRBD1 or TRBD2 for D (5 bases each). Germline V CDR1 and CDR2: SQVTM, ANQGSEA. CDR3 length: 15 residues. The V gene lost 4 bases and the J gene lost 2 bases, with 14 bases spanning the gap. CDR3 nucleotide sequence: TGCAGCGTTGTGTCCGGGACCCTAAACACCGGGGAGCTGTTTTTT. Residues: CSVVSGTLNTGELFF.

This sequence joins TRBV6-4 and TRBJ1-2; no clear D gene. This CDR3 has 11 residues. V shed 8 bases and J shed 6 bases, with 10 bases lying between them. From germline, CDR1 is MRHNA and CDR2 SNTAGT. The CDR3 nucleotides are TGTGCCAGCGGGTTAGGGAATGGCTACACCTTC. Amino acid sequence: CASGLGNGYTF.

This clone was detected a few times. The chain joins TRBV6-1 to TRBJ2-7; D gene unclear. V was trimmed by 3 bases and J by 4 bases, leaving 10 bases between them. Per germline, CDR1 MNHNS and CDR2 SASEGT. The CDR3 has 13 residues. This chain's CDR3 is CASSDRPAYEQYF. CDR3 coding DNA: TGTGCCAGCAGTGACAGGCCTGCTTACGAGCAGTACTTC.

The chain links TRBV28 to TRBJ1-5; tentatively, D is TRBD1 (5 bases). Trimming pared 0 bases from V and 5 bases from J, leaving 5 bases between. Germline V CDR1 and CDR2: MDHEN, SYDVKM. The CDR3 sequence is 13 residues long. CDR3 amino acids: CASSLWGDQPQHF. CDR3 coding DNA: TGTGCCAGCAGTTTATGGGGGGATCAGCCCCAGCATTTT.

The V gene is TRBV6-5, the J gene TRBJ1-1; 8 bases map to TRBD1. With V trimmed by 5 bases and J by 4 bases, 6 bases remained unmatched. The germline gives CDR1 MNHEY, CDR2 SVGAGI. CDR3 length: 14 residues. In DNA, the CDR3 is TGTGCCAGCAGTCCCAGGGGGCGTGTCACTGAAGCTTTCTTT. Residues: CASSPRGRVTEAFF.

The chain recombines TRBV19 with TRBJ2-3; tentatively, D is TRBD1 (6 bases). CDR3 size: 16 residues. The germline CDR1 and CDR2 sequences are LNHDA and SQIVND (reference sequence). V was pared by 3 bases and J by 1 base, with 14 bases between. CDR3: CASSIHRVGGTDTQYF. DNA for the CDR3: TGTGCCAGTAGTATCCACAGGGTTGGGGGCACAGATACGCAGTATTTT.

V usage is TRBV6-5 and J usage is TRBJ1-1; tentatively, D is TRBD1 (6 bases). The CDR3 consists of 14 residues. Germline-derived CDR1 and CDR2 are MNHEY and SVGAGI. Trimming removed 8 bases at V and 5 bases at J, with 18 bases between. In nucleotides, the CDR3 is TGTGCCAGCGGGCAAACTCAGGGGTGGACTGAAGCTTTCTTT. It translates to CASGQTQGWTEAFF.

This chain links TRBV25-1 with TRBJ2-1, with 9 bases matching TRBD2. V lost 5 bases and J lost 13; bases outside the gene matches: 6. CDR1 is MGHDK and CDR2 is SYGVNS in the germline V gene. The CDR3 loop spans 12 amino acids. CDR3 sequence (DNA): TGTGCCAGCAGTCTTAGCGGGAGATCCCAGTTCTTC. Amino acids: CASSLSGRSQFF.

In its sample, this clone was seen a few times. The chain carries TRBV5-1 and TRBJ1-1; D remains ambiguous. Germline assignment: CDR1 SGHRS and CDR2 YFSETQ. This CDR3 contains 13 residues. V lost 4 bases, J lost 13 bases, and 20 bases lay in between. The CDR3 DNA is TGCGCCAGCAGCCCCTTAGCTGGGGATGTCGGTTTCTTT. Translating it yields CASSPLAGDVGFF.

This clone was seen more than once but under ten times. V is TRBV19 and J is TRBJ1-6, with 9 positions matching TRBD1. In germline, CDR1 is LNHDA, CDR2 SQIVND (reference sequence). Losses at the gene ends were 2 bases for V and 10 bases for J; bases not matched to a gene: 9. The CDR3 totals 16 residues. The CDR3 DNA is TGTGCCAGTAGTATAAAAGGGGGACAGGGAGGATCACCCCTCCACTTT. Protein product: CASSIKGGQGGSPLHF.

This clone was picked up a small number of times. The rearrangement links TRBV18 to TRBJ1-5; D gene unclear. This CDR3 is built from 14 residues. The germline gives CDR1 KGHSH, CDR2 LQKENI. V lost 0 bases and J 0 bases, leaving 3 bases between the germline ends. The CDR3 region is CASSPPYSNQPQHF. The DNA of the CDR3 is TGTGCCAGCTCACCACCGTATAGCAATCAGCCCCAGCATTTT.

This clone was seen once. J is TRBJ2-7 and V is TRBV11-2, with 8 nucleotides matching TRBD1. The CDR3 covers 14 residues. CDR1 SGHAT and CDR2 FQNNGV come from the germline V gene. J lost 0 bases, V lost 6 bases, and 4 bases had no gene match. CDR3 in DNA: TGTGCCAGCAGTCCCGGACAGGGCTCCTACGAGCAGTACTTC. This encodes CASSPGQGSYEQYF.

V gene TRBV1 combines with J gene TRBJ2-7; the D call of TRBD2 is as the table states it, not checked on the DNA. TRBV1 is reported as a pseudogene. CDR3 length: 15 amino acids. CDR3 protein: CTSSPHSTSLGEQYV. In DNA, the CDR3 is TGCACCAGCAGCCCTCATTCGACTAGTTTAGGCGAGCAGTACGTC.

The rearrangement uses TRBV2 and TRBJ1-6; no reliable D call. CDR3 length: 15 residues. Germline V gives CDR1 SNHLY, CDR2 FYNNEI. Trimming took off 10 bases at V and 0 bases at J, with 13 bases between the two ends. CDR3 loop: CATSVGSSYNSPLHF. DNA of the CDR3: TGTGCCACCTCGGTCGGGAGCTCCTATAATTCACCCCTCCACTTT.